This T cell receptor beta chain is drawn from a study of T cells after posttransplantation cyclophosphamide listed by TCRdb under 2016. For the study in its entirety: Using TRB sequencing, the study followed how the T cell repertoire rebuilt after myeloablative bone marrow transplantation with posttransplantation cyclophosphamide given as GVHD prophylaxis. Samples from around 40 PTCy-treated patients and approximately 15 related bone marrow donors of those patients were subjected to antigen receptor sequencing. Blood from all 35 or so PTCy patients with 1-year posttransplant specimens was subjected to TRB sequencing. TRB sequencing was also done on up to about 3 additional blood samples from 2 to 5.2 years after transplant in 3 patients, and on pretransplant blood from several patients. TRA and TRB clonality were tightly correlated in several samples, so subsequent TCR analyses focused on TRB only. Public TRB sequences were checked against a database of over 3,000 sequences associated with responses to pathogens, tumor antigens, self-antigens and alloantigens.

TRB sequencing was run on genomic DNA with either the immunoSEQ assay at survey resolution or the hsTCRB kit. The authors' analysis ran thus. The immunoSEQ software was used for initial read processing, and the LymphoSeq R package was used for repertoire analyses. Clonality was calculated as 1 minus normalized Shannon entropy, and the Gini coefficient was also calculated for each TRB dataset. To infer phenotypes in unsorted samples, TRB sequences from sorted subsets of the recipient or donor were mapped onto the unsorted samples of the same recipient. Sourced from immuneACCESS, this table was stored by TCRdb with only in-frame sequences that have V and J called. A share of the clones is absent; for the studies checked, an unresolved V gene accounts for under half, and the remainder has no known explanation. Clone size and V and J calls were adopted from that table, with D and trimming inferred from the DNA. This sample holds some 16,000 clones; roughly 80% were observed only once. 5% of the sample rests with the top ten.

Study-wide findings and limitations: The TRB repertoires of T cells infiltrating skin or the GI tract showed only limited overlap with the TRB repertoires found in blood. Across 35 to 45 patients, TRB clonality was highly associated with recipient CMV seropositivity and CMV reactivation, and diversity in PTCy patients was similar to diversity in CNI/methotrexate controls. At 1-2 months, donor-recipient similarity was low but rose over the first year, and the later blood repertoires were often dominated by donor CD8+ memory clones.

The control group consisted of around 10 patients who received myeloablative marrow transplants with methotrexate plus a calcineurin inhibitor and who were sampled 1 year after transplant. Peripheral blood and bone marrow mononuclear cells were isolated by Ficoll-Hypaque density centrifugation and cryopreserved. V is pared back by 1 base and J by 7 bases, with 19 bases lying between the germline termini. The CDR3 numbers 16 residues from cysteine through phenylalanine. The DNA shown is the 48-base CDR3, in frame from base 1. Based on the germline V gene, the CDR1 and CDR2 sequences are MNHEY and SVGAGI. This clone came up a few times. The target of this receptor is not known. No quality values exist for individual bases; no much larger clone is one base distant.

The source was PBMCs, collected roughly 57 weeks after allogeneic stem cell transplant with calcineurin inhibitor and methotrexate. The V and J genes are TRBV6-5 and TRBJ2-5; the D gene cannot be named for sure. The receptor was derived from a male patient in his late teens or twenties who received an allogeneic stem cell transplant from a related donor, was CMV-positive, and had no GVHD. After a transplant, the graft donor may have provided part of the T cells. The CDR3 region reads CASSYYPAAAYRTQYF. Here is the DNA: TGTGCCAGCAGTTACTATCCCGCGGCTGCCTATCGGACCCAGTACTTC.